This T cell receptor (beta chain) was recorded in a study of blood T cell repertoires in COVID-19. Germline CDR1 MGHDK, CDR2 SYGVNS. The CDR3 sequence is 15 residues long. V shed 4 bases, J shed 0 bases, and the junction held 2 bases outside the gene matches. As originally analysed: Scientists estimated how many nucleated cells there were by amplifying reference gene primers. Generated by immunoSEQ multiplex PCR, the TCRdb table keeps only in-frame clones and is missing some. For V, J and clone size, that table is used; D and trimming come from the DNA. In the table there are 150,000 or so clones, around 85% of which are singletons.

This chain joins TRBV25-1 and TRBJ1-5; 8 bases agree with TRBD1. The receptor's source is a man between 60 and 70 years old with COVID-19, enrolled during active disease. Source material: peripheral blood. This CDR3 is CASSGTGHSNQPQHF. In nucleotides, the CDR3 is TGTGCCAGCAGTGGGACAGGGCATAGCAATCAGCCCCAGCATTTT. The full variable domain, with the rest looked up from reference TRBV25-1 and TRBJ1-5, is EADIYQTPRYLVIGTGKKITLECSQTMGHDKMYWYQQDPGMELHLIHYSYGVNSTEKGDLSSESTVSRIRTEHFPLTLESARPSHTSQYLCASSGTGHSNQPQHFGDGTRLSIL.